This passage covers 10 T cell receptor beta chains from one sample sequenced in a study of T cell responses to AZD1222 COVID-19 vaccine. Sequenced by immunoSEQ multiplex PCR; TCRdb stores in-frame clones only, minus some. The sample lists some 120,000 clones, around 84% occurring once. The starting material was peripheral blood, obtained on day 0 of AZD1222 vaccination. These receptors all stem from an adult in good health.

In its sample, this clone was seen a few times. The chain links TRBV3-1 (or the pseudogene TRBV3-2) to TRBJ1-1, with D possibly being TRBD1 (5 bases). CDR1 and CDR2 from the germline V gene are LGHDT and YNNKEL (reference sequence). This CDR3 spans 16 amino acids. Between the trimmed V and J ends, which lost 0 bases and 4 bases, there was a span of 15 bases. The CDR3 is CASSQDGSGSSTEAFF. Written as DNA, the CDR3 is TGTGCCAGCAGCCAAGATGGCTCAGGGTCTAGCACTGAAGCTTTCTTT.

The rearrangement joins TRBV28 to TRBJ1-4, with D unclear. CDR1 and CDR2 (germline): MDHEN, SYDVKM. There are 13 residues in the CDR3. The ends were cut back, 5 bases at V and 10 bases at J, with 14 bases in the middle. The CDR3 sequence is CASSTGNIGKLFF. CDR3 bases: TGTGCCAGCAGTACCGGCAACATCGGAAAACTGTTTTTT.

The rearrangement uses TRBV27 and TRBJ2-2, with TRBD2 as a possible D gene (6 bases). Trimming removed 5 bases at V and 4 bases at J, with 17 bases between. CDR1 is MNHEY and CDR2 is SMNVEV in the germline V gene (reference sequence). The length of the CDR3 is 16 residues. CDR3 nucleotides: TGTGCCAGCAGTGCCACGGGACTCCAGCTCACCGGGGAGCTGTTTTTT. Its protein product is CASSATGLQLTGELFF.

The chain has TRBV29-1 and TRBJ1-3, with D possibly TRBD1 on 6 matching bases. The ends were cut back, 3 bases at V and 0 bases at J, with 9 bases in the middle. The V gene's germline CDR1 is SQVTM and CDR2 ANQGSEA. The CDR3 sequence is 14 residues long. Here the CDR3 DNA reads TGCAGCGTTGAGGGACAAATCTCTGGAAACACCATATATTTT. This sequence encodes CSVEGQISGNTIYF.

This clone was seen only a few times. Within the sample, other DNA sequences also encode this same CDR3. The chain combines TRBV19 with TRBJ1-1; D ambiguous. This CDR3 comprises 13 residues. V was cut by 3 bases and J by 5 bases, with 10 bases left in between. CDR1 and CDR2 from the germline V gene are LNHDA and SQIVND (reference sequence). DNA for the CDR3: TGTGCCAGTAGTATCATAGGTGGGACTGAAGCTTTCTTT. Its translation is CASSIIGGTEAFF.

This chain connects TRBV7-8 to TRBJ1-3, with D hard to call. Germline V gene data show CDR1 as SGHVS and CDR2 as FQNEAQ. The CDR3 is 14 amino acids. V gave up 5 bases and J gave up 0 bases, with 8 bases separating them. In DNA form, the CDR3 reads TGTGCCAGCAGCCGAAGAGGCTCTGGAAACACCATATATTTT. Its translation is CASSRRGSGNTIYF.

By share of the sample, this clone is medium-sized. The chain employs TRBV5-1 and TRBJ2-5, with TRBD2 matching over 7 bases. Trimming removed 3 bases from V and 3 bases from J; junction bases left unmatched: 8. The CDR3 is 15 amino acids. The germline V gene encodes CDR1 SGHRS and CDR2 YFSETQ. CDR3 nucleotide sequence: TGCGCCAGCAGCTCCTGGGGGGGACCAAAAGAGACCCAGTACTTC. Protein sequence: CASSSWGGPKETQYF.

This clone appeared once. The CDR3 bases are TGTGCCAGCAGCTTCCTCAGGGGGCAGTACGAGCAGTACTTC. It yields the protein CASSFLRGQYEQYF. V is TRBV7-2 and J is TRBJ2-7, with 8 bases lining up with TRBD1. The CDR3 is 14 residues long. J was trimmed by 4 bases and V by 3 bases; bases with no gene match: 5. The V gene's germline CDR1 is SGHTA and CDR2 FQGNSA.

The chain joins TRBV7-8 to TRBJ2-5, with D perhaps TRBD2 (6 bases). V was shortened by 5 bases and J by 5 bases, with 15 bases between the two germline ends. Germline values: CDR1 SGHVS, CDR2 FQNEAQ. The CDR3 is 14 residues long. The CDR3 sequence: CASSRGRRRETQYF. CDR3 DNA sequence: TGTGCCAGCAGCCGAGGGAGGAGGCGGGAGACCCAGTACTTC.

V gene TRBV5-1 combines with J gene TRBJ2-1; weak D call: TRBD2 (5 bases). Germline V lookup: CDR1 SGHRS, CDR2 YFSETQ. V dropped 4 bases and J dropped 0 bases, with 14 bases sitting between them. The CDR3 covers 16 residues. As DNA, the CDR3 is TGCGCCAGCAGCCATCCATTGGGGAGCTCCTACAATGAGCAGTTCTTC. Translating gives CASSHPLGSSYNEQFF.